This T cell receptor (beta chain) came from a study of identifying expanded T cells in peripheral blood. Study-wide findings and caveats: About 1.2 clones differed between technical replicates, versus around 16 and 19 over time. Across healthy donors, higher total template counts meant significantly greater approximately 2-week count variance.

CDR1 SEHNR and CDR2 FQNEAQ come from the germline V gene (reference sequence). CDR3 size: 17 residues. J gave up 9 bases and V 5 bases, and 18 bases lay outside the gene matches. As concerns this clone: Its specificity is unknown.

Collection occurred without any documented infections or immune events in donors. Some clones are missing from TCRdb's copy, which holds only in-frame ones; the method was immunoSEQ multiplex PCR. Of tens of thousands of clones listed, 84% are singletons. The sample was blood. This chain connects TRBV7-9 to TRBJ2-1; 8 bases map to TRBD2. This sequence was found in a person aged 18-70 years in good health. CDR3 sequence: CASSRGGGLVITVEQFF. DNA for the CDR3: TGTGCCAGCAGCCGGGGCGGGGGGCTAGTTATTACGGTTGAGCAGTTCTTC.